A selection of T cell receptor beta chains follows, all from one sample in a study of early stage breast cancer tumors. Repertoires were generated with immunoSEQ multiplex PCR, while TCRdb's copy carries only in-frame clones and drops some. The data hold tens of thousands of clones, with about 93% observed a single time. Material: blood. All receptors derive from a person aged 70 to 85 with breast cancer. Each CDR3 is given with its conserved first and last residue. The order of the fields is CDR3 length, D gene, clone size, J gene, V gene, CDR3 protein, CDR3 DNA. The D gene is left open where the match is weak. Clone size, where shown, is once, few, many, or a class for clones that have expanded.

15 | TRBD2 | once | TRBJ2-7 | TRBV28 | CASIGGLAEGNEQYF | TGTGCCAGCATCGGCGGACTAGCCGAAGGAAACGAGCAGTACTTC
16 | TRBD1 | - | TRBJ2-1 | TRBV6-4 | CASSDSSQGAGHEQFF | TGTGCCAGCAGTGACTCGAGTCAGGGGGCAGGCCATGAGCAGTTCTTC
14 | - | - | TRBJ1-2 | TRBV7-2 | CASSWSRGNYGYTF | TGTGCCAGCAGCTGGTCCAGGGGTAACTATGGCTACACCTTC
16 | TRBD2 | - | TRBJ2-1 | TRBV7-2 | CASSFHSGGKNNEQFF | TGTGCCAGCAGCTTCCATAGCGGGGGAAAAAACAATGAGCAGTTCTTC
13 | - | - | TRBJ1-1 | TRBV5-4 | CASSLERGTEAFF | TGTGCCAGCAGCTTGGAACGGGGGACTGAAGCTTTCTTT
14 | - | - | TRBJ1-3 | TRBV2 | CASSEGGPGNTIYF | TGTGCCAGCAGTGAAGGCGGCCCAGGAAACACCATATATTTT
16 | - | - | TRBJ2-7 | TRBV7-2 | CASSLAAGRSSYEQYF | TGTGCCAGCAGCTTAGCTGCAGGGCGAAGCTCCTACGAGCAGTACTTC
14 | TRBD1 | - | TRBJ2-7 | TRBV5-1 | CASSSWTGGFEQYF | TGCGCCAGCAGCTCGTGGACAGGGGGCTTCGAGCAGTACTTC
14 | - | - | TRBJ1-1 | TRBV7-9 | CASSSHNGGTEAFF | TGTGCCAGCAGCTCGCACAACGGGGGAACTGAAGCTTTCTTT
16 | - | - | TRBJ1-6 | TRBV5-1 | CASSLEGSSYNSPLHF | TGCGCCAGCAGCTTGGAAGGGAGCTCCTATAATTCACCCCTCCACTTT
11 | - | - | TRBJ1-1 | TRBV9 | CASSPGNEAFF | TGTGCCAGCAGTCCGGGAAATGAAGCTTTCTTT
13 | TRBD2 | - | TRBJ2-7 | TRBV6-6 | CAGGTSGIGEQYF | TGTGCCGGCGGGACTAGCGGGATTGGCGAGCAGTACTTC
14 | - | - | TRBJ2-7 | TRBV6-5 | CASRPTGPPSEQYF | TGTGCCAGCAGACCGACAGGCCCACCCTCCGAGCAGTACTTC
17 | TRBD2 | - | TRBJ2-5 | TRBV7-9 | CASSLGTSGGPRETQYF | TGTGCCAGCAGCTTAGGGACTAGCGGGGGGCCCAGAGAGACCCAGTACTTC
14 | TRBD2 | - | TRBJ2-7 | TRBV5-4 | CASSLVAGMGEQYF | TGTGCCAGCAGCTTGGTAGCGGGAATGGGCGAGCAGTACTTC
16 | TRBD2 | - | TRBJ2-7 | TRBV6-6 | CASSYGLARGSYEQYF | TGTGCCAGCAGCTATGGACTAGCGAGGGGCTCCTACGAGCAGTACTTC
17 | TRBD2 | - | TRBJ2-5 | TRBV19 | CASSTGTSGRLQETQYF | TGTGCCAGTAGTACCGGGACTAGCGGGAGGCTACAAGAGACCCAGTACTTC
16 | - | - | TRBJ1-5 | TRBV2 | CASSEVGRGSNQPQHF | TGTGCCAGCAGTGAAGTAGGCAGGGGAAGCAATCAGCCCCAGCATTTT
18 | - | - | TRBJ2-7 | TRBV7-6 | CASSLRPPTYDRTYEQYF | TGTGCCAGCAGCTTACGCCCCCCCACTTACGACAGGACCTACGAGCAGTACTTC
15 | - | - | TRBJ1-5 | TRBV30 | CAWSADNLSNQPQHF | TGTGCCTGGAGCGCTGACAACCTTTCGAATCAGCCCCAGCATTTT
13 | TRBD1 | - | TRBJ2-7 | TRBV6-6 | CASTNNAGGEQYF | TGTGCCAGCACCAATAATGCAGGGGGCGAGCAGTACTTC
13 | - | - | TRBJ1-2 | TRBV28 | CASTLGSRYGYTF | TGTGCCAGCACCCTAGGTAGTAGATATGGCTACACCTTC
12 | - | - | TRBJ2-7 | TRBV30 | CAWSVNSYEQYF | TGTGCCTGGAGTGTTAACTCCTACGAGCAGTACTTC
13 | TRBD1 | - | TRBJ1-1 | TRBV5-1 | CASSSGQGIEAFF | TGCGCCAGCAGCTCGGGACAGGGCATTGAAGCTTTCTTT
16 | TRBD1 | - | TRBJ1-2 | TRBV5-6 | CASSPDRGRSDYGYTF | TGTGCCAGCAGCCCGGACAGGGGGCGGTCTGACTATGGCTACACCTTC
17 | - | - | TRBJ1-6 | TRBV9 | CASSTYRASTYNSPLHF | TGTGCCAGCAGCACATACAGGGCGAGCACCTATAATTCACCCCTCCACTTT
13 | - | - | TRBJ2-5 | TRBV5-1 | CASSPVVRETQYF | TGCGCCAGCAGCCCCGTTGTTAGAGAGACCCAGTACTTC
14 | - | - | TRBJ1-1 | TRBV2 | CASSEAGPYTEAFF | TGTGCCAGCAGTGAGGCAGGCCCCTACACTGAAGCTTTCTTT
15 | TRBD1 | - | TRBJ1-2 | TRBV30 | CAWSRKDRGLDGYTF | TGTGCCTGGAGTAGGAAGGACAGGGGGCTAGATGGCTACACCTTC
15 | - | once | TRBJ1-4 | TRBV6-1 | CASSFLQGTNEKLFF | TGTGCCAGCAGTTTTTTACAGGGTACTAATGAAAAACTGTTTTTT
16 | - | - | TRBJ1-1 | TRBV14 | CASSQPGVGGTPEAFF | TGTGCCAGCAGCCAACCAGGGGTTGGCGGAACTCCTGAAGCTTTCTTT
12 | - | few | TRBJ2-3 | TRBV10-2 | CASGDFTDTQYF | TGCGCCAGCGGGGACTTCACAGATACGCAGTATTTT